These T cell receptor beta chains were read from a single sample in a study of blood T cells in healthy people across ages. TCRdb re-derived calls from the 5' RACE reads in MiXCR, one entry per CDR3 protein. The table includes 800,000 or so distinct CDR3 sequences, less than 80% detected once. The sample taken for sequencing was blood. The receptors originated from a young man in good health. Both conserved end residues are part of each CDR3. The listing skips clone size in some rows; elsewhere it reads once, few, many or a size class.

j_gene	v_gene	abundance	CDR3aa
TRBJ2-4	TRBV11-3	-	CASSLGGIQYF
TRBJ2-5	TRBV9	-	CASSTRGVQETQYF
TRBJ2-7	TRBV13	-	CASSSTRMDEQYF
TRBJ2-7	TRBV20-1	-	CSAGKVYEQYF
TRBJ2-3	TRBV12-1	-	CASSHMAGFTDTQYF
TRBJ1-5	TRBV6-2/TRBV6-3	-	CASSYEQLLQPQHF
TRBJ2-5	TRBV12-3/TRBV12-4	few	CASSTGITETQYF
TRBJ2-1	TRBV20-1	-	CSARDPPGANEQFF
TRBJ2-3	TRBV20-1	-	CSTRTSGPTDTQYF
TRBJ1-1	TRBV2	once	CASSIQGADTEAFF
TRBJ1-2	TRBV7-9	few	CASSPPDRGYNYGYTF
TRBJ1-1	TRBV12-3/TRBV12-4	once	CASSKMTGTTEAFF
TRBJ2-2	TRBV6-5	-	CASSWQGALDTGELFF
TRBJ2-5	TRBV5-1	few	CASSLHTSGGDTQETQYF
TRBJ1-6	TRBV20-1	-	CSARGASDSPLHF
TRBJ2-7	TRBV28	-	CASSLFQAAAYEQYF
TRBJ2-1	TRBV29-1	-	CSTGGVPNEQFF
TRBJ2-3	TRBV20-1	few	CSAPNPTSGTDTQYF
TRBJ2-7	TRBV6-2/TRBV6-3	few	CASSYSVGAWVDSYEQYF
TRBJ2-3	TRBV6-2/TRBV6-3	-	CASSLPRGADTQYF
TRBJ1-2	TRBV20-1	-	CSAQGDGYTF
TRBJ2-5	TRBV12-3/TRBV12-4	-	CASSWVQALDEQYF
TRBJ2-1	TRBV10-3	few	CAIGGGSYNEQFF
TRBJ1-2	TRBV7-2	-	CASSFDRGAGGYTF
TRBJ2-7	TRBV4-3	-	CASSQDRDSGGFYEQYF
TRBJ2-3	TRBV29-1	-	CSVVPSGGAGDTQYF
TRBJ2-7	TRBV5-1	many	CASSVQSGAPYEQYF
-	TRBV10-3	-	CAIETGVYEQYF
TRBJ2-1	TRBV6-1	-	CASSVALGGLGSEQFF
TRBJ2-1	TRBV9	-	CASSPSSGAYNEQFF
TRBJ1-2	TRBV7-2	-	CASSLESGQIYGYTF
-	TRBV9	-	CASSSQDRGRYEQYF
TRBJ2-1	TRBV6-2/TRBV6-3	-	CASVPPGQGYNEQFF
TRBJ1-6	TRBV20-1	once	CSARVEAGGYNSPLHF
-	TRBV20-1	-	CSANRVRETQYF
TRBJ2-7	TRBV7-2	few	CASRADHYEQYF
TRBJ1-2	TRBV7-9	-	CASSLGDRAHYGYTF
TRBJ2-1	TRBV7-2	-	CASSLVVGEGNEQFF
-	TRBV20-1	-	CSARVARRDRGAYEQYF
TRBJ2-7	TRBV29-1	-	CSAGWRQGREQYF
TRBJ2-1	TRBV9	many	CASSVAGETYNEQFF
TRBJ1-2	TRBV7-2	-	CASSSPTQANYGYTF
TRBJ2-1	TRBV4-3	-	CASSQSHMGRGNNEQFF
TRBJ2-5	TRBV4-3	-	CASSQDRKTQYF
TRBJ1-1	TRBV4-2	many	CASSPGGTEAFF
TRBJ2-2	TRBV25-1	-	CASSEEAANTGELFF
TRBJ2-1	TRBV6-6	-	CASSYSHDQDEQFF
TRBJ2-1	TRBV9	few	CASSRVGGRGDEQFF
TRBJ1-5	TRBV7-9	-	CASSSSNRGEGDQPQHF
TRBJ2-5	TRBV6-6	-	CATLERGRETQYF
TRBJ2-3	TRBV29-1	-	CSGTSGGFQDTQYF
TRBJ2-1	TRBV15	-	CATSGRVDEQFF
TRBJ2-1	TRBV7-9	-	CASSSGTGDHNEQFF
TRBJ2-1	TRBV6-5	-	CASRGTGTTNEQFF
TRBJ1-5	TRBV6-1	-	CASLFRGNQPQHF
TRBJ1-4	TRBV4-3	-	CASSPAGGAAGEKLFF
TRBJ2-7	TRBV3-1	few	CASSQDGTYEQYF
TRBJ2-3	TRBV20-1	-	CSARLAGGRTDTQYF
TRBJ2-5	TRBV3-1	-	CASSQILNEQYF